Listed below are T cell receptor beta chains from one sample, sequenced in a study of T cells in Graves' hyperthyroidism and ophthalmopathy. TCRdb passed the multiplex PCR reads through MiXCR, listing each CDR3 protein once. This sample yields fewer than 900,000 distinct CDR3 sequences, of which under 20% are seen a single time; roughly 17% belongs to the top ten. The sequenced sample was blood. These receptor sequences come from a woman aged 45 to 65 with Graves' hyperthyroidism that later progressed to Graves' ophthalmopathy. Both conserved end residues are part of each CDR3. The D gene is left open where the match is weak. Size values are once, few and many counts, or a class for expanded clones, and some rows have none.

V gene,J gene,clone size,D gene,CDR3 DNA,CDR3 protein
TRBV9,TRBJ2-2,once,TRBD2,TGTGCCAGCAGCGTAGCTCCGCTAGCGGGGGGGCTTTGGGTCACCGGGGAGCTGTTTTTT,CASSVAPLAGGLWVTGELFF
TRBV11-2,TRBJ1-5,.,TRBD1,TGCGCCAGCAGCCAAGCTGGGACAGATTTTAATCAGCCCCAGCATTTT,CASSQAGTDFNQPQHF
TRBV29-1,TRBJ2-1,.,.,TGCAGCGTTGATGAGGGGGCGCGGGGATACAATGAGCAGTTCTTC,CSVDEGARGYNEQFF
TRBV27,TRBJ2-1,many,.,TGTGCCAGCAGTTTAGAATTTGCGACCTACAATGAGCAGTTCTTC,CASSLEFATYNEQFF
TRBV10-1,TRBJ2-3,.,.,TGCGCCAGCAGTGAGTCTGAAGGAGGGGCAGATACGCAGTATTTT,CASSESEGGADTQYF
TRBV2,TRBJ1-1,many,.,TGTGCCAGCAGTTTAGGACAGATCCCGAACACTGAAGCTTTCTTT,CASSLGQIPNTEAFF
TRBV13,TRBJ2-7,few,.,TGTGCCAGCAGCGCAAACGAGGGGACGGACGAGCAGTACTTC,CASSANEGTDEQYF
TRBV10-3,TRBJ2-7,many,.,TGTGCCATCAGTGAGTCTAAGAGGACAGACCACGAGCAGTACTTC,CAISESKRTDHEQYF
TRBV7-8,TRBJ1-5,few,.,TGTGCCAGCAGCTCCATAAATCAGCCCCAGCATTTT,CASSSINQPQHF
TRBV19,TRBJ1-6,.,.,TGTGCCAGTAGTCCTTGGACAGCGGCCAATTCACCCCTCCACTTT,CASSPWTAANSPLHF